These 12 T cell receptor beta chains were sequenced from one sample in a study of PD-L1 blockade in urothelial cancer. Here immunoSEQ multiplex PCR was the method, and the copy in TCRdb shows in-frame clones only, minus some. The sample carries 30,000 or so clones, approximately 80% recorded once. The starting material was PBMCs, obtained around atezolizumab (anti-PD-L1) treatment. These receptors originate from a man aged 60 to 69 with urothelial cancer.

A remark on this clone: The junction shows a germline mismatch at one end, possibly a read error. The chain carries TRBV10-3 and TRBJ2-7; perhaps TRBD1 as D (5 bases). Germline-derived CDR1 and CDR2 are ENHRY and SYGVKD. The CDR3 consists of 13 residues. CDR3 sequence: CAITDARDYEQYF. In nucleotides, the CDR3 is TGTGCTATCACGGACGCCAGGGACTACGAGCAGTACTTC.

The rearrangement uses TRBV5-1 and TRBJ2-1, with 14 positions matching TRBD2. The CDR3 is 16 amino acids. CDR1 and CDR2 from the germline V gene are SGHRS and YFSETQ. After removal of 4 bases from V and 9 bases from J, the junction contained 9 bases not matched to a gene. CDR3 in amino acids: CASSPAGTSGRGEQFF. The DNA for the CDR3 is TGCGCCAGCAGCCCAGCCGGGACTAGCGGGAGAGGTGAGCAGTTCTTC.

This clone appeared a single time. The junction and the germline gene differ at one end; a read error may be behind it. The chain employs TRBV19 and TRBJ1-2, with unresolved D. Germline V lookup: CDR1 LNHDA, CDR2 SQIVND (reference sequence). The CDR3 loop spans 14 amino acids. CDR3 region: CASSKQSLREGYTF. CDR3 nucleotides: TGTGCCAGTAGCAAACAGTCGTTAAGAGAAGGCTATACCTTC.

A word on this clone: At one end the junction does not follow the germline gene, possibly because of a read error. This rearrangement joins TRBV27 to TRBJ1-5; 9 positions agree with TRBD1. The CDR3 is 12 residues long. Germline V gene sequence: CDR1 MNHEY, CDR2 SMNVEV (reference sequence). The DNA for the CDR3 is TGTGCCAGCAGGGCTTGGACAGGGGCTATTACGTTT. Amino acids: CASRAWTGAITF.

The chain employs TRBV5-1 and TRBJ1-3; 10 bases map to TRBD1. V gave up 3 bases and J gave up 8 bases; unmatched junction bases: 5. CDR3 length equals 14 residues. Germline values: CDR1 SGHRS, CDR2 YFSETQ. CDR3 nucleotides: TGCGCCAGCAGCTCCTCTGGACAGGGGGACACCATATATTTT. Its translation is CASSSSGQGDTIYF.

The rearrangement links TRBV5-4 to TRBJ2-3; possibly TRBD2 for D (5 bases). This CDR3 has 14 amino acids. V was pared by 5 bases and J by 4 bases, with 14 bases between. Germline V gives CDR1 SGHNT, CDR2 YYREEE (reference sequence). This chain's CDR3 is CASSSKDFSDTQYF. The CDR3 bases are TGTGCCAGCAGTTCGAAGGACTTCTCAGATACGCAGTATTTT.

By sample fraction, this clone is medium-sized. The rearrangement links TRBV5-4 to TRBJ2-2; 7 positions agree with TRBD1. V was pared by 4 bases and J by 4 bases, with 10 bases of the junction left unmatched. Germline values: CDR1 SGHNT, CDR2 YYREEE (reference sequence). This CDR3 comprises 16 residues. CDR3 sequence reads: CASSQGTVRVTGELFF. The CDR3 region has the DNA TGTGCCAGCAGCCAGGGGACAGTTCGGGTCACCGGGGAGCTGTTTTTT.

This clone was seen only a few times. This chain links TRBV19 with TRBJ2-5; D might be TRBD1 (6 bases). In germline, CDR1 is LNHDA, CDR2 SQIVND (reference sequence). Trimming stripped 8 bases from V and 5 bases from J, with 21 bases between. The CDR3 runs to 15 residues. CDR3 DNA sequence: TGTGCCAGTTCTTCCCCTACAGGGAACGCGGAGACCCAGTACTTC. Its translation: CASSSPTGNAETQYF.

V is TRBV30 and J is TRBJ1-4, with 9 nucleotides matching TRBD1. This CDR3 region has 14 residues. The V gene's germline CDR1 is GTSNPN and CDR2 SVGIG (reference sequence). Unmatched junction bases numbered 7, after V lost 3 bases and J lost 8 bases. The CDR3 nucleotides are TGTGCCTGGAGGGGACAGGGTACGAGAGAAAAACTGTTTTTT. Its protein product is CAWRGQGTREKLFF.

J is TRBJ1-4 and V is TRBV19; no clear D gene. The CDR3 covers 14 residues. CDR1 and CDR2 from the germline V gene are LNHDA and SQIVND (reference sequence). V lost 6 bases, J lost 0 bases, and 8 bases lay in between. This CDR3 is CASSLRPTNEKLFF. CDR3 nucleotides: TGTGCCAGTAGCCTCAGGCCAACTAATGAAAAACTGTTTTTT.

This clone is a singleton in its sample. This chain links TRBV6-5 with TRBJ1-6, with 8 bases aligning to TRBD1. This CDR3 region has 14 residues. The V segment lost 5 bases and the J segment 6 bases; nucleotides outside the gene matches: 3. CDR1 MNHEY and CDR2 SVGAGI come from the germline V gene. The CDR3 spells CASSRQGTNSPLHF. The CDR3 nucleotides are TGTGCCAGCAGTCGACAGGGGACTAATTCACCCCTCCACTTT.

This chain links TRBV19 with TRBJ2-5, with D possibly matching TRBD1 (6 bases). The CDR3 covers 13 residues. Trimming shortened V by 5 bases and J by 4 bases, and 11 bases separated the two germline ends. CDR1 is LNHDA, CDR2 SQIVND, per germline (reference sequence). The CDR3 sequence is CASSLQGRETQYF. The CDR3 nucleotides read TGTGCCAGTAGTTTACAGGGACGAGAGACCCAGTACTTC.